The next 2 T cell receptor beta chains were all read from a single sample in a study of T cell repertoires in ileal Crohn's disease. The table came from immunoSEQ multiplex PCR; TCRdb's copy has only in-frame clones and leaves some out. The sample yields some 60,000 clones, about 88% seen once. Time point in this sample: neoterminal ileum biopsy at postoperative endoscopy, about 6 months after surgery. The sample consisted of ileal tissue. Source of these receptors: an adult with Crohn's disease.

This sequence joins TRBV6-4 and TRBJ1-2; possibly TRBD1 for D (6 bases). Germline values: CDR1 MRHNA, CDR2 SNTAGT. V lost 6 bases, J lost 6 bases, and 20 bases lay in between. The CDR3 has 15 amino acids. CDR3 sequence reads: CASRNLGAQSDGYTF. CDR3 nucleotides: TGTGCCAGCAGGAACTTGGGGGCACAGTCTGATGGCTACACCTTC.

This clone has only one observation. This sequence joins TRBV5-4 and TRBJ1-5, with unresolved D. The germline V gene has CDR1 SGHNT and CDR2 YYREEE (reference sequence). V dropped 0 bases and J dropped 4 bases, with 8 bases sitting between them. The CDR3 has 14 amino acids. CDR3 protein: CASSLDKSNQPQHF. In DNA, the CDR3 is TGTGCCAGCAGCTTGGACAAATCAAATCAGCCCCAGCATTTT.